This TCR beta chain comes out of a study of cytomegalovirus exposure and HLA in healthy donors. Each of the donors was a healthy bone marrow donor. The V gene's germline CDR1 is SGHNT and CDR2 YYREEE (reference sequence). V lost 2 bases, J lost 8 bases, and 10 bases stayed unmatched. This CDR3 comprises 15 residues. PCR was performed using 60 Vbeta and 13 Jbeta primers. Only in-frame clones appear in the TCRdb table, and some are missing; sequencing was by immunoSEQ multiplex PCR. The table lists 65,000 to 85,000 clones. This receptor was obtained from a woman aged 25-40 years in good health and CMV-seronegative. The chain is built from TRBV5-4 and TRBJ2-1; 7 bases match TRBD2. Material for sequencing was PBMCs. The chain's CDR3 is CASSLRGGRADEQFF. DNA of the CDR3: TGTGCCAGCAGCTTAAGGGGCGGGAGAGCTGATGAGCAGTTCTTC.